This TCR beta chain was recorded in a study of shared clonotypes between healthy human individuals. Overall study findings and caveats: Naive CD4 clonotypes overlapped across a handful of donors at about 5.2%.

From germline, CDR1 is MDHEN and CDR2 SYDVKM. The CDR3 spans 13 residues. With 8 bases removed from V and 2 bases from J, the gap between germline ends came to 13 bases. Everyone who donated was a Caucasian adult who lived in Nashville, Tennessee. The input for sorted-subset replicate PCRs was about 200 ng DNA, about 30,000 T cell genomes. Some clones are missing from TCRdb's copy, which holds only in-frame ones; the method was immunoSEQ multiplex PCR. The sample records roughly 1.4 million clones, 98% being singletons. Notes on this clone: Its specificity is not known.

This clonotype was obtained from a man aged 25 to 40 in good health. V usage is TRBV28 and J usage is TRBJ2-7; no clear D gene. Input material: naive CD4+ T cells sorted from blood. Subset here: CD45RA+ positively selected. The CDR3 spells CASHPGITYEQYF. The CDR3, as DNA: TGTGCCAGCCATCCAGGAATTACCTACGAGCAGTACTTC.